This TCR beta chain was recorded in a study of identical twins. Findings and caveats of the study: There was more out-of-frame TCR alpha sharing in monozygotic twins than models estimated. Cross-sectional statistical analysis was relied on for the conclusions, without the same donors being followed. Diverse VJ usage suggested most zero-insertion clonotypes were not invariant T cells.

In germline, CDR1 is MNHEY, CDR2 SVGEGT. This CDR3 is 13 amino acids long. V was clipped by 6 bases and J by 6 bases; unmatched bases: 6. Many counts were recorded for this clonotype. Antigen specificity is unknown. cDNA carried unique molecular identifiers, and a universal primer site was added by template switching. TCRdb re-called the 5' RACE reads with MiXCR, one entry per CDR3 protein. The repertoire has hundreds of thousands of distinct CDR3 sequences, 6% to 6.5% of them found once; the top ten carry 1.5% to 2%. Sequencing was done on a sample of naive T cells sorted from blood. This clonotype was sampled from a young man in good health. V and J are TRBV6-2 or TRBV6-3 and TRBJ1-2; 8 bases agree with TRBD1. This CDR3 reads CASRPTGGNGYTF. Here the CDR3 DNA reads TGTGCCAGCAGACCAACAGGGGGGAATGGCTACACCTTC.